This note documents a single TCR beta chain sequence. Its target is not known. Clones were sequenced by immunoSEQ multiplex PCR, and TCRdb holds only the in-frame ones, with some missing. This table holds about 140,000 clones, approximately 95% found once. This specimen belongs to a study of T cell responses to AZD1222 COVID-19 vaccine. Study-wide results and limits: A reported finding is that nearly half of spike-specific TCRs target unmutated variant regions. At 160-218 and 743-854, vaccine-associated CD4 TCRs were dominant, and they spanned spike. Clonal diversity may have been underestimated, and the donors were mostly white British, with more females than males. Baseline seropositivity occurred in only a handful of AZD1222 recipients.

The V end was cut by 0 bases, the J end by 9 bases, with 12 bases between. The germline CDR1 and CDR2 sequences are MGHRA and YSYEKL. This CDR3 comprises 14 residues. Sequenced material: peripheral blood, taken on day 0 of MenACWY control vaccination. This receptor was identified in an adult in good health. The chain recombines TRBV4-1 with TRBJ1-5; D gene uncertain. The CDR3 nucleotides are TGCGCCAGCAGCCAAGATGACTTACGGGGGCCCCAGCATTTT. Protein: CASSQDDLRGPQHF.